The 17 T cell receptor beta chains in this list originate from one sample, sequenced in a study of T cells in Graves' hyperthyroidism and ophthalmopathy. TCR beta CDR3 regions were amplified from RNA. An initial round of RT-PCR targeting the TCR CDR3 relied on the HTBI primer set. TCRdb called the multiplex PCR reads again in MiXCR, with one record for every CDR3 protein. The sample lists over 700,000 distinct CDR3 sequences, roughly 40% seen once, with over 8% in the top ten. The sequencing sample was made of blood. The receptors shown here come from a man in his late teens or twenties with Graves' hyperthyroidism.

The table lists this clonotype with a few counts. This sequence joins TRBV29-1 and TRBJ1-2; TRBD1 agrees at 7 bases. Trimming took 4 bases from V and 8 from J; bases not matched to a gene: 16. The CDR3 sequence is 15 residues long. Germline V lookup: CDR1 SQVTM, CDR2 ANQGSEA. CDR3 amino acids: CSVARGEGPAYGYTF. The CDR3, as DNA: TGCAGCGTTGCCAGGGGGGAAGGACCGGCATACGGCTACACCTTC.

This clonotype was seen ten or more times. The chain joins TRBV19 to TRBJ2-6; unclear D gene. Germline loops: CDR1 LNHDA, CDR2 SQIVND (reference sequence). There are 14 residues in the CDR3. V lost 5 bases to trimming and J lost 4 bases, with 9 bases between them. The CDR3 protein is CASSAYGGANVLTF. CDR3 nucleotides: TGTGCCAGTAGTGCATACGGCGGGGCCAACGTCCTGACTTTC.

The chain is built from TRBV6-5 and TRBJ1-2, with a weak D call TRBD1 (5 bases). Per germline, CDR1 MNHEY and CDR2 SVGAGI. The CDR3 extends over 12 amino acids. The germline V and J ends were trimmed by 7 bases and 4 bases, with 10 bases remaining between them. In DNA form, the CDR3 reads TGTGCCAGCAAGCACGGGGGCTATGGCTACACCTTC. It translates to CASKHGGYGYTF.

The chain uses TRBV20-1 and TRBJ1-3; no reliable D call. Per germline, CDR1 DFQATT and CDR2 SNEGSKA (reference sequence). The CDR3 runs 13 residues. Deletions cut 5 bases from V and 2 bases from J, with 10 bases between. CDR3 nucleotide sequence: TGCAGTGCTGGACCGGCGGCTGGAAACACCATATATTTT. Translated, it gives CSAGPAAGNTIYF.

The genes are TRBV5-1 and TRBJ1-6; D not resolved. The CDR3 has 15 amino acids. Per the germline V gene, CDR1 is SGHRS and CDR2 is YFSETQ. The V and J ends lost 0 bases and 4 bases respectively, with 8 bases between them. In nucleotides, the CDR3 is TGCGCCAGCAGCTTGGTTCCAGAGTATAATTCACCCCTCCACTTT. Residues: CASSLVPEYNSPLHF. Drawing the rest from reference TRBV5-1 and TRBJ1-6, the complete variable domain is KAGVTQTPRYLIKTRGQQVTLSCSPISGHRSVSWYQQTPGQGLQFLFEYFSETQRNKGNFPGRFSGRQFSNSRSEMNVSTLELGDSALYLCASSLVPEYNSPLHFGNGTRLTVT.

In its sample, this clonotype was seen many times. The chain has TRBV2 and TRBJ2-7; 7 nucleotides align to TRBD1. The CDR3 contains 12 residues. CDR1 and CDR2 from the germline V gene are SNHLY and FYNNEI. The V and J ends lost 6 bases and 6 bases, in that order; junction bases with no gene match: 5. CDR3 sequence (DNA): TGTGCCAGCAGGGGTACAGGGGTCGAGCAGTACTTC. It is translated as CASRGTGVEQYF.

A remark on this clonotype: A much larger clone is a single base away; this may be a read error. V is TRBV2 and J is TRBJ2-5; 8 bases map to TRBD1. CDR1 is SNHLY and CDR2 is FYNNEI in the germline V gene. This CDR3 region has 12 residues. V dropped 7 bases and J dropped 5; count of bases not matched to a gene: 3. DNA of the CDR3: TGTGCCAGCACAGGGGGCAAGGAGACCCAGTACTTC. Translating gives CASTGGKETQYF.

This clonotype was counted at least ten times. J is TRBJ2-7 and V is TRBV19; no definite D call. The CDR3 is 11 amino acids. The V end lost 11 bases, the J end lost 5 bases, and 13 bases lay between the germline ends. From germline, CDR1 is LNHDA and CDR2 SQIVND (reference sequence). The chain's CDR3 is CASRTGHEQYF. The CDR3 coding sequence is TGTGCCTCTAGGACGGGCCACGAGCAGTACTTC.

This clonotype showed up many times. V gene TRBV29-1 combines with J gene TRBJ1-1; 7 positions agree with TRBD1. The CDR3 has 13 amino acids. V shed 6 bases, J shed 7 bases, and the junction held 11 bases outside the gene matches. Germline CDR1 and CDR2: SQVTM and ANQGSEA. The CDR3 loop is CSVGQKQGNEAFF. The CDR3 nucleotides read TGCAGCGTCGGTCAAAAACAGGGGAATGAAGCTTTCTTT.

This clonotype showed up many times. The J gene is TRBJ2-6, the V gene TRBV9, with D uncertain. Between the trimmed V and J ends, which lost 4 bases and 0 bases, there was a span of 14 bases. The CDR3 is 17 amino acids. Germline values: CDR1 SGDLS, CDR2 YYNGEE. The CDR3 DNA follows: TGTGCCAGCAGCCCCCAGTTGTGGGGCTCTGGGGCCAACGTCCTGACTTTC. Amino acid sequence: CASSPQLWGSGANVLTF.

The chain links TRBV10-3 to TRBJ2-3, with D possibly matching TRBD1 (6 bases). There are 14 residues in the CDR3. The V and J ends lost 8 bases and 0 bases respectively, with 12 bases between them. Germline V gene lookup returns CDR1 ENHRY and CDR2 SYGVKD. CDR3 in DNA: TGTGCCATCGGGGGCAGGCTTAGCACAGATACGCAGTATTTT. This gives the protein CAIGGRLSTDTQYF.

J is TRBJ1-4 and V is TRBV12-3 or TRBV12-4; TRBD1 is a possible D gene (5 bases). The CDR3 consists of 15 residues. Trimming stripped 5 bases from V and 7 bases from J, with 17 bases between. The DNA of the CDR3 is TGTGCCAGCAGTCTGATGGGACCGATATTTGAAAAACTGTTTTTT. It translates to CASSLMGPIFEKLFF.

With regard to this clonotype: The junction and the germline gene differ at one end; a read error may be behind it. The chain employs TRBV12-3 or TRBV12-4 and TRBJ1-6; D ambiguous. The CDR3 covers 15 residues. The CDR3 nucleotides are TGTACCAGCAGGCTCAATTTAGGGTACAATTCACCCCTCCACTTT. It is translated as CTSRLNLGYNSPLHF.

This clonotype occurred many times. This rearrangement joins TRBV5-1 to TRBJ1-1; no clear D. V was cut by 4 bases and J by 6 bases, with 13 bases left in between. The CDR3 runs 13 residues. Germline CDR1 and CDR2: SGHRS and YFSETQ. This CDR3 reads CASSLRGLAEAFF. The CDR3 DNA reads TGCGCCAGCAGCCTCCGAGGGTTGGCTGAAGCTTTCTTT.

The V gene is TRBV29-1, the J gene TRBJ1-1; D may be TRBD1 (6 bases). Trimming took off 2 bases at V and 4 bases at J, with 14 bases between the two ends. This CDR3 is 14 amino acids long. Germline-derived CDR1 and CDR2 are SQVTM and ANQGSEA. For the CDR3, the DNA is TGCAGCGTTGAAAATAGGGGGGGAAGCACTGAAGCTTTCTTT. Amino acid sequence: CSVENRGGSTEAFF.

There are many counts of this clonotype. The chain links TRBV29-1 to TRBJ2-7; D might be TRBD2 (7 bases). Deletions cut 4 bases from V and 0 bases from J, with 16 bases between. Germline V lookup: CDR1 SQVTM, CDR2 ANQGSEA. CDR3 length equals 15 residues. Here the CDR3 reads CSVAGGTYRSYEQYF. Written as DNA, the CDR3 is TGCAGCGTTGCCGGGGGGACATACCGCTCCTACGAGCAGTACTTC.

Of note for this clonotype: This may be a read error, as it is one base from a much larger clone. The DNA of the CDR3 is TGTGCCAGCAGCGGGCGGGACCAACAAGAGACCCAGTACTTC. Its translation is CASSGRDQQETQYF. The chain joins TRBV7-9 to TRBJ2-5; TRBD2 might be the D (6 bases). The CDR3 is made up of 14 amino acids. Germline V gives CDR1 SEHNR, CDR2 FQNEAQ (reference sequence). Trimming cost V 5 bases and J 2 bases, with 12 bases left between them.